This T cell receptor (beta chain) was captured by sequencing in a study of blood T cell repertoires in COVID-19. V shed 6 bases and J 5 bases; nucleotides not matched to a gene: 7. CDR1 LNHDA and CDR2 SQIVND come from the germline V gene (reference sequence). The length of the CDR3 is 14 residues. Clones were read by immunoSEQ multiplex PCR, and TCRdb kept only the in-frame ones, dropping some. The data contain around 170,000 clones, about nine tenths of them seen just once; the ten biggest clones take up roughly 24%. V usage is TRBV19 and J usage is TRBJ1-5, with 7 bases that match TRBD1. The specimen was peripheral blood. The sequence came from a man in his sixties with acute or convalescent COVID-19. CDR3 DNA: TGTGCCAGTAGCTGGGGACAGCGATATCAGCCCCAGCATTTT. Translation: CASSWGQRYQPQHF.